The 24 T cell receptor beta chains given below trace back to one sample, sequenced in a study of response to subunit inactivated influenza vaccine. TCRdb called the RT-PCR reads again in MiXCR, with one record for every CDR3 protein. The profile shows 560,000 or so distinct CDR3 sequences, approximately 7.1% of them singletons. The material was PBMCs from blood, obtained less than 25 months after vaccination. The receptors derive from a man aged 50 to 75 who received an inactivated influenza vaccine.

This clonotype came up many times. This rearrangement joins TRBV29-1 to TRBJ1-5; 9 bases agree with TRBD1. The CDR3 length is 14 residues. V shed 6 bases, J shed 5 bases, and the junction held 8 bases outside the gene matches. Germline V gene data show CDR1 as SQVTM and CDR2 as ANQGSEA. The CDR3 coding sequence is TGCAGCGTCGCGGGGACAGGGAGAGATCAGCCCCAGCATTTT. Its protein is CSVAGTGRDQPQHF.

This rearrangement joins TRBV24-1 to TRBJ2-2; no clear D. Trimming took off 4 bases at V and 4 bases at J, with 9 bases between the two ends. The V gene's germline CDR1 is KGHDR and CDR2 SFDVKD. The CDR3 is made up of 14 amino acids. The CDR3: CATSERTATGELFF. The CDR3 DNA reads TGTGCCACCAGTGAGCGGACGGCCACCGGGGAGCTGTTTTTT.

There are many counts of this clonotype. V gene TRBV6-5 combines with J gene TRBJ1-6; 7 bases line up with TRBD1. This CDR3 has 14 residues. The V gene end was trimmed by 4 bases and the J gene end by 6 bases; junction bases not matched to a gene: 3. Germline lookup yields CDR1 MNHEY and CDR2 SVGAGI. The CDR3 protein is CASSSTGVNSPLHF. The DNA of the CDR3 is TGTGCCAGCAGTTCAACAGGGGTTAATTCACCCCTCCACTTT.

CDR3 coding DNA: TGCGCCAGCAGCTTTGGGGGGGGCGCGGATCAGCCCCAGCATTTT. Translated: CASSFGGGADQPQHF. The V gene is TRBV5-1, the J gene TRBJ1-5, with D possibly being TRBD1 (6 bases). This CDR3 has 15 amino acids. The ends were cut back, 2 bases at V and 5 bases at J, with 14 bases in the middle. Germline assignment: CDR1 SGHRS and CDR2 YFSETQ. Supplemented by reference TRBV5-1 and TRBJ1-5, the full variable domain reads KAGVTQTPRYLIKTRGQQVTLSCSPISGHRSVSWYQQTPGQGLQFLFEYFSETQRNKGNFPGRFSGRQFSNSRSEMNVSTLELGDSALYLCASSFGGGADQPQHFGDGTRLSIL.

In this sample, this clonotype turned up many times. The V gene is TRBV5-5, the J gene TRBJ1-5; TRBD1 agrees at 9 bases. From germline, CDR1 is SGHKS and CDR2 YYEKEE (reference sequence). This CDR3 contains 15 residues. The ends lost 4 bases at V and 4 bases at J; junction bases unmatched: 6. The CDR3 protein is CASSGQGSPNQPQHF. DNA for the CDR3: TGTGCCAGCAGCGGACAGGGGTCCCCTAATCAGCCCCAGCATTTT.

This clonotype appeared a few times. V and J are TRBV15 and TRBJ2-5; D is uncertain. Trimming pared 0 bases from V and 2 bases from J, leaving 10 bases between. Germline-derived CDR1 and CDR2 are LNHNV and YYDKDF (reference sequence). The CDR3 sequence is 15 residues long. CDR3 DNA sequence: TGTGCCACCAGCAGAGATCTAGGCCTGCAAGAGACCCAGTACTTC. Translated, it gives CATSRDLGLQETQYF.

This clonotype was recorded at least ten times. The rearrangement links TRBV10-3 to TRBJ2-7; D gene ambiguous. Trimming cost V 5 bases and J 5 bases, with 22 bases left between them. The CDR3 sequence is 16 residues long. Per the germline V gene, CDR1 is ENHRY and CDR2 is SYGVKD. The CDR3 bases are TGTGCCATCAGTAAGAGGACCCTCGAAGGTGTCAACGAGCAGTACTTC. Residues: CAISKRTLEGVNEQYF.

A few counts support this clonotype. The rearrangement links TRBV28 to TRBJ2-7, with 11 bases aligning to TRBD2. CDR3 length: 14 residues. Germline-derived CDR1 and CDR2 are MDHEN and SYDVKM. The trim removed 7 bases at V and 3 bases at J, leaving 5 bases unmatched. The CDR3 bases are TGTGCCAGCAAAACCGGGACTAGCGGCTACGAGCAGTACTTC. Translating it yields CASKTGTSGYEQYF.

This clonotype was observed once. V gene TRBV7-2 combines with J gene TRBJ2-7, with TRBD2 as a possible D gene (6 bases). Trimming took 5 bases from V and 1 from J, leaving 12 bases between them. Per the germline V gene, CDR1 is SGHTA and CDR2 is FQGNSA. The length of the CDR3 is 14 residues. The CDR3 spells CASSILRGSYEQYF. The CDR3 DNA reads TGTGCCAGCAGCATCTTGCGGGGTTCCTACGAGCAGTACTTC.

This clonotype came up many times. The chain is built from TRBV7-2 and TRBJ1-4, with D tentatively TRBD1 (5 bases). The germline V and J ends were trimmed by 5 bases and 8 bases, with 24 bases remaining between them. CDR1 is SGHTA and CDR2 is FQGNSA in the germline V gene. This CDR3 comprises 17 residues. The CDR3 here is CASSPPGRGGWGEKLFF. The CDR3 nucleotides read TGTGCCAGCAGCCCCCCGGGACGTGGGGGTTGGGGCGAAAAACTGTTTTTT.

This clonotype was seen a handful of times. The genes are TRBV7-9 and TRBJ2-5, with 10 positions matching TRBD1. The CDR3 contains 17 residues. Unmatched junction bases numbered 13, after V lost 5 bases and J lost 4 bases. The germline gives CDR1 SEHNR, CDR2 FQNEAQ (reference sequence). This CDR3 reads CASSPLPGTGDGETQYF. The CDR3 DNA reads as TGTGCCAGCAGCCCACTCCCCGGGACAGGGGACGGAGAGACCCAGTACTTC.

The rearrangement uses TRBV18 and TRBJ2-1, with D uncertain. Trimming shortened V by 1 base and J by 4 bases, and 5 bases separated the two germline ends. Germline loops: CDR1 KGHSH, CDR2 LQKENI. This CDR3 comprises 13 residues. The CDR3 nucleotides are TGTGCCAGCTCACCACAGACGTACAATGAGCAGTTCTTC. This codes for CASSPQTYNEQFF.

This clonotype was observed many times. This rearrangement joins TRBV20-1 to TRBJ1-1; D is perhaps TRBD1 (5 bases). Trimming shortened V by 3 bases and J by 0 bases, and 8 bases separated the two germline ends. The CDR3 is 13 residues long. Germline V CDR1 and CDR2: DFQATT, SNEGSKA (reference sequence). The CDR3 protein is CSARGRVNTEAFF. The CDR3 region has the DNA TGCAGTGCTAGGGGCAGGGTGAACACTGAAGCTTTCTTT.

This clonotype was detected only a few times. Relative to the germline gene, one junction end is altered; a read error may explain this. The chain uses TRBV12-5 and TRBJ2-1, with D possibly matching TRBD2 (7 bases). Germline CDR1 reads LGHNT; CDR2 reads FRNRAP. The length of the CDR3 is 12 residues. CDR3 DNA: TGTGCTAGTGCTTTGGGGGGGCTTGAGCAGTTCTTC. This codes for CASALGGLEQFF.

The table lists this clonotype with a few counts. V is TRBV29-1 and J is TRBJ2-7; 9 bases are shared with TRBD1. CDR1 and CDR2 from the germline V gene are SQVTM and ANQGSEA. This CDR3 has 13 residues. V shed 6 bases, J shed 6 bases, and the junction held 9 bases outside the gene matches. CDR3 in DNA: TGCAGCGTCTCCGGACAGGGGACGCGCGAGCAGTACTTC. Its translation: CSVSGQGTREQYF.

This clonotype showed up just a few times. V and J are TRBV7-2 and TRBJ2-3, with 12 positions matching TRBD2. Germline trimming cut 4 bases from V and 2 bases from J; bases unmatched to any gene: 7. The CDR3 length is 17 residues. The germline CDR1 and CDR2 sequences are SGHTA and FQGNSA. The DNA for the CDR3 is TGTGCCAGCAGCTCCCGACGGACTAGCGGGGACACAGATACGCAGTATTTT. Its protein product is CASSSRRTSGDTDTQYF.

The chain links TRBV9 to TRBJ2-5; 12 nucleotides align to TRBD2. CDR1 and CDR2 from the germline V gene are SGDLS and YYNGEE. Trimming cost V 3 bases and J 10 bases; bases outside gene matches: 7. This CDR3 spans 14 amino acids. The CDR3 DNA is TGTGCCAGCAGCGACACTAGCGGGGGGATCGACCAGTACTTC. It encodes CASSDTSGGIDQYF.

V usage is TRBV20-1 and J usage is TRBJ2-5; D could derive from TRBD1 or TRBD2 (7 bases each). This CDR3 is 15 amino acids long. Trimming stripped 3 bases from V and 6 bases from J, with 20 bases between. Germline CDR1 and CDR2: DFQATT and SNEGSKA (reference sequence). CDR3 sequence reads: CSASDEGTAGKTQYF. The CDR3 coding sequence is TGCAGTGCTAGTGATGAAGGGACAGCGGGGAAGACCCAGTACTTC.

In this sample, this clonotype turned up a few times. The rearrangement joins TRBV20-1 to TRBJ1-2; the match to TRBD1 covers 8 bases. With 6 bases clipped from V and 8 bases from J, the junction kept 11 bases outside the gene matches. CDR3 size: 13 residues. Germline loops: CDR1 DFQATT, CDR2 SNEGSKA (reference sequence). The CDR3 DNA sequence: TGCAGTGCCAACGACAGGGGCCTCGGCGGCTACACCTTC. It specifies CSANDRGLGGYTF.

This clonotype was observed a few times. The genes are TRBV3-1 and TRBJ1-2, with 8 bases that match TRBD1. The CDR3 is 13 amino acids. CDR1 is LGHDT and CDR2 is YNNKEL in the germline V gene (reference sequence). The trim removed 1 base at V and 8 bases at J, leaving 3 bases unmatched. In DNA, the CDR3 is TGTGCCAGCAGCCAAGGACAGGGGCGAGGCTACACCTTC. It yields the protein CASSQGQGRGYTF.

There are many counts of this clonotype. The chain links TRBV4-1 to TRBJ2-6, with 7 bases that match TRBD2. The CDR3 contains 18 residues. Trimming removed 0 bases from V and 0 bases from J; junction bases left unmatched: 5. In germline, CDR1 is MGHRA, CDR2 YSYEKL. CDR3 sequence: CASSQDLGGHSGANVLTF. CDR3 nucleotides: TGCGCCAGCAGCCAAGATCTGGGAGGGCACTCTGGGGCCAACGTCCTGACTTTC.

This sequence joins TRBV12-3 or TRBV12-4 and TRBJ2-2; D uncertain. The CDR3 spans 13 residues. With 2 bases removed from V and 6 bases from J, the gap between germline ends came to 7 bases. CDR3 in amino acids: CASSLISAGELFF. The CDR3 DNA follows: TGTGCCAGCAGTTTAATCTCGGCCGGGGAGCTGTTTTTT.

This chain links TRBV28 with TRBJ1-5; no clear D gene. Germline loops: CDR1 MDHEN, CDR2 SYDVKM. The CDR3 is 15 amino acids. The V end lost 4 bases, the J end lost 6 bases, and 16 bases lay between the germline ends. The CDR3 region is CASSSPLGRTQPQHF. The CDR3 region has the DNA TGTGCCAGCAGTTCCCCCCTTGGTCGGACTCAGCCCCAGCATTTT.

This clonotype showed up many times. The chain has TRBV3-1 and TRBJ1-1; D perhaps matches TRBD1 (5 bases). The V end was cut by 4 bases, the J end by 0 bases, with 15 bases between. The germline CDR1 and CDR2 sequences are LGHDT and YNNKEL (reference sequence). The CDR3 runs to 16 residues. The CDR3 loop is CASSRLDSPMNTEAFF. CDR3 bases: TGTGCCAGCAGCCGCCTAGACAGCCCCATGAACACTGAAGCTTTCTTT.